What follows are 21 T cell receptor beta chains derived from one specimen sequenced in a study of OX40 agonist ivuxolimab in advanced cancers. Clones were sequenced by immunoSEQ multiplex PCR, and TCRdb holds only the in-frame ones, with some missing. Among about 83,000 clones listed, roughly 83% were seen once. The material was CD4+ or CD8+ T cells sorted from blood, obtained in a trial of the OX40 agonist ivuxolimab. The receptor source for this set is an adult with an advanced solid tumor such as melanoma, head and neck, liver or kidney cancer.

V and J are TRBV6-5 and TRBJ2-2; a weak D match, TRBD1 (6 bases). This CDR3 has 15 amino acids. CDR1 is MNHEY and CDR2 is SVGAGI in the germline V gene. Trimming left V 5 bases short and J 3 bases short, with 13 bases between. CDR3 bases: TGTGCCAGCAGTCCCGGGACACCGGACACCGGGGAGCTGTTTTTT. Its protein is CASSPGTPDTGELFF.

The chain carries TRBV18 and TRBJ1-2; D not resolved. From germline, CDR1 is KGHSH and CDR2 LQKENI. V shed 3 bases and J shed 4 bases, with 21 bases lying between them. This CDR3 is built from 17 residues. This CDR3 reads CASSPLREGSIAYGYTF. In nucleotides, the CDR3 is TGTGCCAGCTCACCCCTCCGAGAAGGGAGCATCGCCTATGGCTACACCTTC.

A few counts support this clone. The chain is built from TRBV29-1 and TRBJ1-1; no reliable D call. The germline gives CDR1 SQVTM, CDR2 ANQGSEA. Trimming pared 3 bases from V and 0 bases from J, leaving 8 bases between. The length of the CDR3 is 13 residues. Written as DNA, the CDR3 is TGCAGCGTTGACTACAGCATGAACACTGAAGCTTTCTTT. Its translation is CSVDYSMNTEAFF.

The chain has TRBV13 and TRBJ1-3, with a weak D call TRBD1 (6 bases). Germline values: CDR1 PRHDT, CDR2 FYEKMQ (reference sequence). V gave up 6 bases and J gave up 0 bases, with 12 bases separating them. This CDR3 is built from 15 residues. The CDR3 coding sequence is TGTGCCAGCAGTCGGGACACGAACTCTGGAAACACCATATATTTT. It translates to CASSRDTNSGNTIYF.

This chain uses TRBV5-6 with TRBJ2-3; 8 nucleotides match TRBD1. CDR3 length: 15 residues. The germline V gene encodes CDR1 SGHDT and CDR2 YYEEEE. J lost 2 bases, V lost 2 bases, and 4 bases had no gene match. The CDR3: CASSFQGALTDTQYF. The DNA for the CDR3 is TGTGCCAGCAGCTTCCAGGGGGCCCTCACAGATACGCAGTATTTT.

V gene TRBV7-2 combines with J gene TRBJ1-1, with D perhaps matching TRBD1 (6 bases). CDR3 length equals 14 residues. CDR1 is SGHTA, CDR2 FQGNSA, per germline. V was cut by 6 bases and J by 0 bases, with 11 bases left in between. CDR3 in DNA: TGTGCCAGCAGTCAGGGGCCCCTGAACACTGAAGCTTTCTTT. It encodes CASSQGPLNTEAFF.

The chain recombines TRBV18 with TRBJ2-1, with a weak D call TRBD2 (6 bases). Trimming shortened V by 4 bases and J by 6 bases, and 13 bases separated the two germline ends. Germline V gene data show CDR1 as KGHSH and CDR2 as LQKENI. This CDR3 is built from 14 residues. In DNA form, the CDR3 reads TGTGCCAGCTCACGTGGAGCGGGTACCAATGAGCAGTTCTTC. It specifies CASSRGAGTNEQFF. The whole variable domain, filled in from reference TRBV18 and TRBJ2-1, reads NAGVMQNPRHLVRRRGQEARLRCSPMKGHSHVYWYRQLPEEGLKFMVYLQKENIIDESGMPKERFSAEFPKEGPSILRIQQVVRGDSAAYFCASSRGAGTNEQFFGPGTRLTVL.

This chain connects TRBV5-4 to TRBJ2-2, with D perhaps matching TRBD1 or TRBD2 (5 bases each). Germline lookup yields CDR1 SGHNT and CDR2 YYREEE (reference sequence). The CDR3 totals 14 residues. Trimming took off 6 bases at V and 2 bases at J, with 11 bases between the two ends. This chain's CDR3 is CASTEGRNTGELFF. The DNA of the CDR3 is TGTGCCAGCACCGAGGGGCGAAACACCGGGGAGCTGTTTTTT.

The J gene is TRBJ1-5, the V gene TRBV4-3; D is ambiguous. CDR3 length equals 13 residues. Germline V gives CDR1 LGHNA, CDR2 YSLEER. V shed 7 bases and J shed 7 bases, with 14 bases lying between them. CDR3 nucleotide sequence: TGCGCCAGCATAGAACAGATAGGGCAGCCCCAGCATTTT. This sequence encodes CASIEQIGQPQHF.

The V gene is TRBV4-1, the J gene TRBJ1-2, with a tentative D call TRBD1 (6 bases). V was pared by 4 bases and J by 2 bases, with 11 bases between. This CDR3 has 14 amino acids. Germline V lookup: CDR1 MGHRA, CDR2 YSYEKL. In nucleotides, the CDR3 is TGCGCCAGCAGCCCACAGGGCTGGAACTATGGCTACACCTTC. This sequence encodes CASSPQGWNYGYTF.

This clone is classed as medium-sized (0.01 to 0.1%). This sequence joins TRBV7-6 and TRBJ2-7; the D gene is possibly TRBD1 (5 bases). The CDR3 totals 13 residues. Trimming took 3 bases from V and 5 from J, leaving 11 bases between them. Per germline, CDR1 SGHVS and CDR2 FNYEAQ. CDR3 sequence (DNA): TGTGCCAGCAGCTTCCTTGGGGCCAACGAGCAGTACTTC. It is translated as CASSFLGANEQYF.

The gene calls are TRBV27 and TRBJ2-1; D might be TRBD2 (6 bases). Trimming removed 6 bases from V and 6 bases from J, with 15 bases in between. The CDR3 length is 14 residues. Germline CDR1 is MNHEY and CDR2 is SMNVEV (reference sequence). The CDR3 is CASREGRRINEQFF. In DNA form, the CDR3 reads TGTGCCAGCAGGGAAGGGAGGCGGATCAATGAGCAGTTCTTC.

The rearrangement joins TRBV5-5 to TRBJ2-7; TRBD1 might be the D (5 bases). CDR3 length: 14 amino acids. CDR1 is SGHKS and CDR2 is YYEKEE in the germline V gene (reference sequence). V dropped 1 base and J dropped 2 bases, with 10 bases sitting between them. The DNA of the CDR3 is TGTGCCAGCAGCTTGTGGTCAGGGACCTACGAGCAGTACTTC. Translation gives CASSLWSGTYEQYF.

The CDR3 loop reads CAWSSTGKVEAFF. CDR3 nucleotides: TGTGCCTGGAGTTCAACAGGGAAGGTTGAAGCTTTCTTT. The chain employs TRBV30 and TRBJ1-1; D perhaps matches TRBD1 (6 bases). The germline V gene encodes CDR1 GTSNPN and CDR2 SVGIG (reference sequence). The length of the CDR3 is 13 residues. Trimming shortened V by 2 bases and J by 7 bases, and 14 bases separated the two germline ends.

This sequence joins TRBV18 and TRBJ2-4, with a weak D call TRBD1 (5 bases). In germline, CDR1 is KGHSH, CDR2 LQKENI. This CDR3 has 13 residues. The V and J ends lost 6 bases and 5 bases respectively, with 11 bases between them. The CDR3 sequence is CASSSRGENIQYF. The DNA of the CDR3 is TGTGCCAGCTCGTCAAGGGGCGAAAACATTCAGTACTTC.

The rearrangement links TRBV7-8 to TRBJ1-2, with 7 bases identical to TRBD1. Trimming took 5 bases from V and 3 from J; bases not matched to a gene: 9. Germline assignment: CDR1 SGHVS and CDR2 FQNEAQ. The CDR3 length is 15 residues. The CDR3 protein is CASSQDRVLYYGYTF. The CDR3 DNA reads TGTGCCAGCAGCCAAGACAGGGTACTTTACTATGGCTACACCTTC.

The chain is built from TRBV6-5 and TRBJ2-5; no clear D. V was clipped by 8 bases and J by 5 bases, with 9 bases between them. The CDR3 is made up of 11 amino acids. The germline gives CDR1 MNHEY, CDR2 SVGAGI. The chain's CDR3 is CASGPFETQYF. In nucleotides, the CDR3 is TGTGCCAGCGGACCATTTGAGACCCAGTACTTC.

CDR3 residues: CASSLQRNTEAFF. CDR3 DNA: TGTGCCAGTAGCTTACAGAGGAACACTGAAGCTTTCTTT. This rearrangement joins TRBV19 to TRBJ1-1, with D hard to call. The CDR3 has 13 residues. V dropped 6 bases and J dropped 1 base, with 9 bases sitting between them. Germline V gives CDR1 LNHDA, CDR2 SQIVND (reference sequence).

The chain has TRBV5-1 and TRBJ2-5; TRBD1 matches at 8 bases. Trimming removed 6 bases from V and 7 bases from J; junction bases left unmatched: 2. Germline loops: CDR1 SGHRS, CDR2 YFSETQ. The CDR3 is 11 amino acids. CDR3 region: CASTGTGTQYF. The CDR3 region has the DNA TGCGCCAGCACCGGGACAGGGACCCAGTACTTC. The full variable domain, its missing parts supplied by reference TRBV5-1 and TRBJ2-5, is KAGVTQTPRYLIKTRGQQVTLSCSPISGHRSVSWYQQTPGQGLQFLFEYFSETQRNKGNFPGRFSGRQFSNSRSEMNVSTLELGDSALYLCASTGTGTQYFGPGTRLLVL.

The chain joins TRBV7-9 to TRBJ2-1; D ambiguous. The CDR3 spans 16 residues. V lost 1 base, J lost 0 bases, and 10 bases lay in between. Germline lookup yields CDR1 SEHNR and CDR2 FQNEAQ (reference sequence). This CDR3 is CASSLVSVSSYNEQFF. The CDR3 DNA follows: TGTGCCAGCAGCTTAGTTTCAGTGAGCTCCTACAATGAGCAGTTCTTC.

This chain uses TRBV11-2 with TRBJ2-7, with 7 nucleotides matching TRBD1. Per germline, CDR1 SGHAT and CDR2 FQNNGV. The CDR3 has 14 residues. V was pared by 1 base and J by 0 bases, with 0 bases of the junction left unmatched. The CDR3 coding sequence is TGTGCCAGCAGCTTAGGGGACAGCTCCTACGAGCAGTACTTC. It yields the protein CASSLGDSSYEQYF.